The table lists the clone carrying this T cell receptor (beta chain) with many counts. Its antigen remains unknown. Germline CDR1 is SEHNR and CDR2 is FQNEAQ (reference sequence). V was shortened by 10 bases and J by 4 bases, with 18 bases between the two germline ends. CDR3 length: 14 amino acids. The source of the sample is a study of blood T cells in healthy people across ages. Overall study results and limits: Any changes in expanded clonotypes were possibly confounded, as donor CMV status remained unknown.

PCR was performed a second time for roughly 7 to 11 cycles using a sample-barcoded 5' primer and a J-beta primer mix. TCRdb called the 5' RACE reads again in MiXCR, with one record for every CDR3 protein. There are hundreds of thousands of distinct CDR3 sequences in the sample; over 25% occur only once, and about 3.9% lies in the top ten. The data were also submitted as part of a second study, on T cells of mothers and their children.

The specimen was blood. This chain links TRBV7-9 with TRBJ2-3; D is possibly TRBD2 (6 bases). This receptor was obtained from a boy younger than 10 in good health. The CDR3 sequence is CATYRLGKADTQYF. CDR3 DNA sequence: TGTGCCACCTACAGACTAGGAAAAGCAGATACGCAGTATTTT. Full variable domain (rest looked up from reference TRBV7-9 and TRBJ2-3): DTGVSQNPRHKITKRGQNVTFRCDPISEHNRLYWYRQTLGQGPEFLTYFQNEAQLEKSRLLSDRFSAERPKGSFSTLEIQRTEQGDSAMYLCATYRLGKADTQYFGPGTRLTVL.